One sample yielded the 9 T cell receptor beta chains listed below, sequenced in a study of T cell repertoires in cytomegalovirus infection. MiXCR, run by TCRdb on the reads, gives a single entry per CDR3 protein. The sample holds roughly 990,000 distinct CDR3 sequences, roughly 31% seen once. No antigen has been identified for these receptors. The sequencing used cultured CD8+ T cells from PBMCs, collected from culture after CMV antigen stimulation. Every receptor here comes from a human donor in good health (CMV status not recorded). Some clones in this sample may be carry-over from other donors' samples.

This clonotype occurred a few times. This chain joins TRBV5-4 and TRBJ2-2; 9 nucleotides align to TRBD1. The length of the CDR3 is 19 residues. Unmatched junction bases numbered 13, after V lost 0 bases and J lost 4 bases. CDR1 is SGHNT, CDR2 YYREEE, per germline (reference sequence). DNA of the CDR3: TGTGCCAGCAGCTTGGACCCCTCCGGGACAGGGTATCGCACCGGGGAGCTGTTTTTT. The encoded protein is CASSLDPSGTGYRTGELFF.

The rearrangement uses TRBV14 and TRBJ2-5; maybe TRBD2 (5 bases). The CDR3 is made up of 17 amino acids. Germline V gene data show CDR1 as SGHDN and CDR2 as FVKESK. Deletions cut 0 bases from V and 0 bases from J, with 14 bases between. The CDR3 DNA follows: TGTGCCAGCAGCCAAGAAAGGGTGGAGGACTACCAAGAGACCCAGTACTTC. This codes for CASSQERVEDYQETQYF.

The V and J genes are TRBV5-5 and TRBJ1-5; maybe TRBD1 (5 bases). V was pared by 4 bases and J by 5 bases, with 13 bases between. CDR3 length: 14 amino acids. Germline lookup yields CDR1 SGHKS and CDR2 YYEKEE (reference sequence). DNA for the CDR3: TGTGCCAGCAGCGCCTCCGGGGCAGATCAGCCCCAGCATTTT. It specifies CASSASGADQPQHF.

The chain couples TRBV2 to TRBJ2-7; unclear D gene. The germline V gene has CDR1 SNHLY and CDR2 FYNNEI. Trimming left V 6 bases short and J 1 base short, with 16 bases between. CDR3 length: 15 amino acids. The CDR3: CASSQLMGNSYEQYF. CDR3 coding DNA: TGTGCCAGCAGCCAACTTATGGGGAATTCCTACGAGCAGTACTTC.

This clonotype was counted only a few times. This sequence joins TRBV7-6 and TRBJ2-5; tentatively, D is TRBD1 (6 bases). V was trimmed by 1 base and J by 2 bases, leaving 11 bases between them. Germline CDR1 and CDR2: SGHVS and FNYEAQ. This CDR3 comprises 15 residues. CDR3 amino acids: CASSLDLGTQETQYF. CDR3 coding DNA: TGTGCCAGCAGCTTAGATCTCGGGACACAAGAGACCCAGTACTTC.

This clonotype showed up just a few times. The gene calls are TRBV19 and TRBJ1-1; the D gene is possibly TRBD1 (5 bases). The V gene lost 6 bases and the J gene lost 0 bases, with 11 bases spanning the gap. Germline CDR1 and CDR2: LNHDA and SQIVND (reference sequence). The CDR3 covers 14 residues. The CDR3 sequence is CASSPRQMNTEAFF. CDR3 in DNA: TGTGCCAGTAGCCCGAGACAGATGAACACTGAAGCTTTCTTT.

CDR3 amino acids: CSASGGSVREQYF. Here the CDR3 DNA reads TGCAGTGCTAGTGGAGGGAGTGTGCGCGAGCAGTACTTC. The chain combines TRBV20-1 with TRBJ2-7, with a weak D call TRBD2 (6 bases). The CDR3 runs 13 residues. The germline V and J ends were trimmed by 3 bases and 6 bases, with 15 bases remaining between them. Germline V gives CDR1 DFQATT, CDR2 SNEGSKA (reference sequence).

This clonotype occurred a few times. V is TRBV27 and J is TRBJ2-3; the D is unclear. The V and J ends lost 4 bases and 6 bases respectively, with 5 bases between them. The CDR3 contains 11 residues. CDR1 is MNHEY and CDR2 is SMNVEV in the germline V gene (reference sequence). Here the CDR3 reads CASSYADTQYF. In DNA, the CDR3 is TGTGCCAGCAGTTACGCCGATACGCAGTATTTT.

In this sample, this clonotype turned up a few times. V and J are TRBV11-2 and TRBJ2-7; 7 positions match TRBD1. Germline CDR1 is SGHAT and CDR2 is FQNNGV. The V gene end was trimmed by 5 bases and the J gene end by 1 base; junction bases not matched to a gene: 5. The CDR3 runs to 14 residues. The CDR3 loop is CASSQRDSSYEQYV. In DNA form, the CDR3 reads TGTGCCAGCAGCCAACGGGACAGTTCCTACGAGCAGTACGTC.